This TCR beta chain originates from a study of spatial heterogeneity in lung cancer. Study-level information: Consistently, beta-chain sequences turned up in larger numbers than alpha-chain sequences did.

The study, taken as a whole, reports: Intratumoral expanded alpha and beta TCR counts were found to track tumor mutation counts.

Individual TCR cDNA molecules each bore their own unique molecular identifier. TCRdb independently ran MiXCR on the 5' RACE reads; one entry per CDR3 protein. This sample has about 1,500 distinct CDR3 sequences, with approximately 7% found just once. This sample's time point: sample taken at primary tumor resection. The donors were 72 patients with non-small cell lung cancer that was early-stage and untreated. Whole RNA obtained from tumor, nontumor lung or frozen PBMC underwent sequencing without sorting. This clonotype is categorized as medium-sized (0.01 to 0.1%). The target antigen is unknown. The receptor was isolated from a female donor with early-stage non-small cell lung cancer. The specimen comprised lung tumor tissue, sampled at surgery.

The CDR3 nucleotides read TGTGCCAGCTCACCAAGTCTAGCGGGGGGGTCCTACGAGCAGTACTTC. This sequence encodes CASSPSLAGGSYEQYF. The V gene is TRBV18, the J gene TRBJ2-7, with 12 bases lining up with TRBD2. The CDR3 length is 16 residues. Germline V gene data show CDR1 as KGHSH and CDR2 as LQKENI. V was clipped by 2 bases and J by 1 base; unmatched bases: 3.